This T cell receptor beta chain was profiled in a study of blood T cell repertoires in COVID-19. V lost 7 bases to trimming and J lost 6 bases, with 12 bases between them. The CDR3 consists of 12 residues. Germline CDR1 and CDR2: MNHEY and SVGAGI. As originally analysed: Amplified reference gene primers provided the basis for estimating nucleated cell counts. Libraries were prepared by immunoSEQ multiplex PCR; TCRdb keeps only in-frame clonotypes and omits some of them. The V and J calls and clone size were taken over from that table, and D and trimming were inferred from the DNA. Of about 33,000 clones in the sample, around nine tenths were seen once.

Sample: peripheral blood. This chain joins TRBV6-5 and TRBJ1-2; a weak D match, TRBD1 (5 bases). The receptor's source is a man aged 65 to 79 with acute or convalescent COVID-19. CDR3 in amino acids: CASIIDRDGYTF. The DNA for the CDR3 is TGTGCCAGCATCATAGACAGAGATGGCTACACCTTC.